Presented here are 30 T cell receptor beta chains from one specimen sequenced in a study of CD8 T cells in Susac syndrome (dated by TCRdb to about 2019). Library creation used the immunoSEQ multiplex PCR assay. RNA was extracted using the RNeasy kit, and roughly 0.45 to 1 microgram was reverse transcribed with random hexamers. TCRdb reprocessed the public reads (quality trimming at Q25 with fastp, clone calling with MiXCR) and kept in-frame beta chains. For every CDR3 protein sequence, its rows merge into one entry that carries the most common genes and DNA. This sample comprises tens of thousands of distinct CDR3 sequences, around nine tenths of them detected only once. Just over 0.5% of the sample goes to the ten largest clones. The sequencing input was CD8+ T cells from PBMCs. These receptor sequences come from a human donor with multiple sclerosis.

V usage is TRBV27 and J usage is TRBJ2-1, with 8 bases fitting TRBD2. V gave up 0 bases and J gave up 4 bases; unmatched junction bases: 11. In germline, CDR1 is MNHEY, CDR2 SMNVEV (reference sequence). This CDR3 is 18 amino acids long. The CDR3 sequence is CASSLSTLVASGYNEQFF. In nucleotides, the CDR3 is TGTGCCAGCAGTTTATCCACCCTTGTGGCTAGCGGGTACAATGAGCAGTTCTTC.

The J gene is TRBJ2-2, the V gene TRBV12-3 or TRBV12-4; a weak D match, TRBD2 (6 bases). V lost 7 bases and J lost 0, with 18 bases in between. The CDR3 consists of 17 residues. CDR3 sequence (DNA): TGTGCCAGCAATAAGGGGACTGAATTCGCGAACACCGGGGAGCTGTTTTTT. Translated: CASNKGTEFANTGELFF.

The chain combines TRBV20-1 with TRBJ1-2, with 7 positions matching TRBD1. From germline, CDR1 is DFQATT and CDR2 SNEGSKA (reference sequence). The V segment lost 0 bases and the J segment 2 bases; nucleotides outside the gene matches: 6. CDR3 length equals 15 residues. The CDR3 reads CSARDGRDRNYGYTF. The CDR3 region has the DNA TGCAGTGCTAGAGATGGGCGGGACAGAAACTATGGCTACACCTTC.

This clonotype was counted only a few times. J is TRBJ1-1 and V is TRBV19, with D unclear. Germline lookup yields CDR1 LNHDA and CDR2 SQIVND (reference sequence). The ends were cut back, 5 bases at V and 0 bases at J, with 7 bases in the middle. The CDR3 consists of 13 residues. CDR3 nucleotides: TGTGCCAGTAGTCCTGGAATGAACACTGAAGCTTTCTTT. It codes for CASSPGMNTEAFF. Supplemented by reference TRBV19 and TRBJ1-1, the full variable domain reads DGGITQSPKYLFRKEGQNVTLSCEQNLNHDAMYWYRQDPGQGLRLIYYSQIVNDFQKGDIAEGYSVSREKKESFPLTVTSAQKNPTAFYLCASSPGMNTEAFFGQGTRLTVV.

V is TRBV7-6 and J is TRBJ2-1, with TRBD2 as a possible D gene (5 bases). Between the trimmed V and J ends, which lost 2 bases and 2 bases, there was a span of 10 bases. CDR3 length: 15 amino acids. In germline, CDR1 is SGHVS, CDR2 FNYEAQ. The CDR3 DNA reads TGTGCCAGCAGCTTACGCGGACTTCCCTACAATGAGCAGTTCTTC. It yields the protein CASSLRGLPYNEQFF.

V is TRBV11-1 and J is TRBJ1-1; tentative D call: TRBD1 (5 bases). CDR3 length equals 14 residues. The germline CDR1 and CDR2 sequences are SGHAT and FQDESV (reference sequence). V lost 4 bases and J 2 bases, leaving 11 bases between the germline ends. DNA for the CDR3: TGTGCCAGCAGCTCGCAGGGACTTAACACTGAAGCTTTCTTT. It is translated as CASSSQGLNTEAFF.

This clonotype occurred once. The chain recombines TRBV7-9 with TRBJ2-2; D unresolved. CDR3 length: 15 amino acids. CDR1 and CDR2 from the germline V gene are SEHNR and FQNEAQ (reference sequence). The V and J ends lost 1 base and 1 base respectively, with 7 bases between them. This CDR3 reads CASSLVTLNTGELFF. The CDR3 nucleotides read TGTGCCAGCAGCTTAGTGACATTGAACACCGGGGAGCTGTTTTTT.

This chain links TRBV6-2 or TRBV6-3 with TRBJ2-2; 8 bases agree with TRBD2. Germline lookup yields CDR1 MNHEY and CDR2 SVGEGT. V was pared by 8 bases and J by 3 bases, with 5 bases of the junction left unmatched. The CDR3 extends over 14 amino acids. CDR3 region: CASQAGVDTGELFF. The CDR3 DNA is TGTGCCAGCCAAGCGGGAGTTGACACCGGGGAGCTGTTTTTT.

The chain recombines TRBV14 with TRBJ1-1; unclear D gene. The ends were cut back, 4 bases at V and 1 base at J, with 7 bases in the middle. Germline V lookup: CDR1 SGHDN, CDR2 FVKESK. The CDR3 runs 13 residues. CDR3 amino acids: CASSPFENTEAFF. In DNA, the CDR3 is TGTGCCAGCAGCCCTTTCGAGAACACTGAAGCTTTCTTT.

This rearrangement joins TRBV10-3 to TRBJ1-5; D is perhaps TRBD1 (6 bases). The V end lost 4 bases, the J end lost 7 bases, and 14 bases lay between the germline ends. CDR3 length: 14 residues. Per the germline V gene, CDR1 is ENHRY and CDR2 is SYGVKD. Here the CDR3 reads CAISAGGAWQPQHF. The CDR3 DNA reads TGTGCCATCAGTGCGGGGGGCGCGTGGCAGCCCCAGCATTTT.

The CDR3 loop is CASSSWTGNTGELFF. Written as DNA, the CDR3 is TGTGCCAGCAGCTCCTGGACAGGGAACACCGGGGAGCTGTTTTTT. The chain is built from TRBV11-2 and TRBJ2-2, with 7 bases that match TRBD1. The CDR3 loop spans 15 amino acids. V gave up 4 bases and J gave up 1 base; unmatched junction bases: 3. CDR1 SGHAT and CDR2 FQNNGV come from the germline V gene.

The chain joins TRBV2 to TRBJ1-1, with D possibly being TRBD1 (5 bases). CDR1 and CDR2 from the germline V gene are SNHLY and FYNNEI. The CDR3 is 15 amino acids. V lost 6 bases and J 1 base, leaving 15 bases between the germline ends. The CDR3 bases are TGTGCCAGCAGGCGTCTTGGGGCTAGGAACACTGAAGCTTTCTTT. Translating gives CASRRLGARNTEAFF.

This chain joins TRBV28 and TRBJ2-7, with 9 bases lining up with TRBD1. Germline trimming cut 6 bases from V and 7 bases from J; bases unmatched to any gene: 10. The germline V gene has CDR1 MDHEN and CDR2 SYDVKM. The CDR3 is 14 residues long. The CDR3 here is CASRYRDRAREQYF. In nucleotides, the CDR3 is TGTGCCAGCAGGTACCGGGACAGGGCTAGAGAGCAGTACTTC.

This chain uses TRBV20-1 with TRBJ1-2; D gene uncertain. Germline V CDR1 and CDR2: DFQATT, SNEGSKA (reference sequence). This CDR3 contains 13 residues. V gave up 1 base and J gave up 2 bases, with 8 bases separating them. CDR3 sequence reads: CSARGKYNYGYTF. The CDR3 DNA sequence: TGCAGTGCTAGAGGAAAATACAACTATGGCTACACCTTC.

The J gene is TRBJ1-5, the V gene TRBV27; the match to TRBD1 covers 8 bases. The CDR3 consists of 14 residues. Germline loops: CDR1 MNHEY, CDR2 SMNVEV (reference sequence). Trimming removed 5 bases from V and 4 bases from J; junction bases left unmatched: 4. The CDR3: CASSGQGGNQPQHF. The CDR3 DNA reads as TGTGCCAGCAGTGGACAGGGAGGGAATCAGCCCCAGCATTTT.

V gene TRBV28 combines with J gene TRBJ2-5, with D possibly being TRBD1 (5 bases). This CDR3 comprises 14 residues. Germline V gene lookup returns CDR1 MDHEN and CDR2 SYDVKM. V was pared by 2 bases and J by 5 bases, with 12 bases between. The CDR3 DNA sequence: TGTGCCAGCAGTTTACCCCAGGGCGGCGAGACCCAGTACTTC. This encodes CASSLPQGGETQYF.

The chain has TRBV7-2 and TRBJ2-2; weak D call: TRBD2 (5 bases). Trimming stripped 7 bases from V and 3 bases from J, with 12 bases between. The CDR3 runs 14 residues. Germline-derived CDR1 and CDR2 are SGHTA and FQGNSA. The CDR3 DNA follows: TGTGCCAGCATCCCCAGAGGGTACACCGGGGAGCTGTTTTTT. Protein: CASIPRGYTGELFF.

This sequence joins TRBV5-6 and TRBJ2-7; the D is unclear. The CDR3 totals 17 residues. CDR1 is SGHDT, CDR2 YYEEEE, per germline. Trimming left V 3 bases short and J 4 bases short, with 23 bases between. The CDR3 is CASSSTASEYAAYEQYF. As DNA, the CDR3 is TGTGCCAGCAGCTCGACGGCCTCTGAGTATGCGGCTTACGAGCAGTACTTC.

This sequence joins TRBV20-1 and TRBJ2-3, with no clear D. The CDR3 spans 11 residues. Germline-derived CDR1 and CDR2 are DFQATT and SNEGSKA (reference sequence). In nucleotides, the CDR3 is TGCAGGGCTGAGAGCACAGATACGCAGTATTTT. Translation: CRAESTDTQYF.

Only a few counts were recorded for this clonotype. V gene TRBV4-1 combines with J gene TRBJ2-7; no reliable D call. There are 17 residues in the CDR3. Trimming left V 1 base short and J 0 bases short, with 16 bases between. Germline V gene sequence: CDR1 MGHRA, CDR2 YSYEKL. The CDR3: CASSQAEGELFSYEQYF. As DNA, the CDR3 is TGCGCCAGCAGCCAAGCGGAAGGCGAGCTTTTCTCCTACGAGCAGTACTTC.

Regarding this clonotype: Germline and junction disagree at one end, which may indicate a read error. In DNA form, the CDR3 reads TGTGCCAGCACCCCTTTGCCCCTCGGACAGGGTGGAGCCTATGGCCACACCTTC. This codes for CASTPLPLGQGGAYGHTF. This chain joins TRBV6-1 and TRBJ1-2, with TRBD1 identical over 8 bases. The germline CDR1 and CDR2 sequences are MNHNS and SASEGT. This CDR3 comprises 18 residues.

The CDR3 region is CATSDLGGTGERPDTQYF. The CDR3 nucleotides are TGTGCCACCAGTGATTTGGGGGGGACAGGGGAACGTCCTGATACGCAGTATTTT. The genes are TRBV24-1 and TRBJ2-3; 10 nucleotides match TRBD1. This CDR3 is built from 18 residues. Per germline, CDR1 KGHDR and CDR2 SFDVKD. Losses at the gene ends were 0 bases for V and 6 bases for J; bases not matched to a gene: 11.

The chain couples TRBV20-1 to TRBJ2-7, with D tentatively TRBD2 (5 bases). In germline, CDR1 is DFQATT, CDR2 SNEGSKA (reference sequence). CDR3 length: 13 amino acids. Trimming took 5 bases from V and 7 from J, leaving 18 bases between them. The CDR3 sequence is CSASPNYRGEQYF. CDR3 nucleotides: TGCAGTGCTTCACCTAACTACCGGGGAGAGCAGTACTTC.

CDR3 bases: TGTGCCAGCAGTCCGGACCAAGAGACCCAGTACTTC. This encodes CASSPDQETQYF. The chain uses TRBV27 and TRBJ2-5; D ambiguous. This CDR3 comprises 12 residues. Looked up from germline, CDR1 is MNHEY and CDR2 is SMNVEV (reference sequence). The V gene lost 5 bases and the J gene lost 0 bases, with 4 bases spanning the gap.

This sequence joins TRBV7-9 and TRBJ1-2, with D possibly matching TRBD1 (5 bases). The CDR3 runs to 13 residues. Trimming removed 5 bases from V and 0 bases from J, with 7 bases in between. Germline CDR1 SEHNR, CDR2 FQNEAQ (reference sequence). The chain's CDR3 is CASSGGTNYGYTF. CDR3 DNA sequence: TGTGCCAGCAGCGGGGGGACTAACTATGGCTACACCTTC.

The V and J genes are TRBV5-6 and TRBJ2-1, with D unclear. Germline lookup yields CDR1 SGHDT and CDR2 YYEEEE. V was shortened by 2 bases and J by 5 bases, with 11 bases between the two germline ends. There are 14 residues in the CDR3. The CDR3 coding sequence is TGTGCCAGCAGCTTCTCCGCCGCCGACAATGAGCAGTTCTTC. It encodes CASSFSAADNEQFF.

The chain carries TRBV7-9 and TRBJ1-2; 11 bases align to TRBD1. The CDR3 runs 18 residues. The germline V gene encodes CDR1 SEHNR and CDR2 FQNEAQ (reference sequence). Germline trimming cut 1 base from V and 1 base from J; bases unmatched to any gene: 8. CDR3 sequence reads: CASSLGRTGGPFNYGYTF. As DNA, the CDR3 is TGTGCCAGCAGCTTAGGTCGGACAGGGGGCCCGTTTAACTATGGCTACACCTTC.

The chain carries TRBV10-2 and TRBJ2-1; D call uncertain. Germline CDR1 is WSHSY and CDR2 is SAAADI. CDR3 size: 14 residues. V was cut by 8 bases and J by 0 bases, with 11 bases left in between. For the CDR3, the DNA is TGCGCCAGCGCGAGCGCGAGCTCCTACAATGAGCAGTTCTTC. Translation: CASASASSYNEQFF.

The rearrangement links TRBV7-8 to TRBJ2-5; D gene ambiguous. The germline V gene encodes CDR1 SGHVS and CDR2 FQNEAQ. This CDR3 region has 14 residues. V was cut by 1 base and J by 3 bases, with 9 bases left in between. The CDR3 sequence is CASSLGAGEETQYF. The CDR3 nucleotides are TGTGCCAGCAGCTTAGGGGCAGGAGAAGAGACCCAGTACTTC. Based on the CDR3 plus reference TRBV7-8 and TRBJ2-5, the full variable domain is GAGVSQSPRYKVAKRGQDVALRCDPISGHVSLFWYQQALGQGPEFLTYFQNEAQLDKSGLPSDRFFAERPEGSVSTLKIQRTQQEDSAVYLCASSLGAGEETQYFGPGTRLLVL.

The sample holds a few counts of this clonotype. The chain links TRBV9 to TRBJ2-1, with 13 bases matching TRBD2. Germline trimming cut 4 bases from V and 8 bases from J; bases unmatched to any gene: 12. The CDR3 has 17 residues. In germline, CDR1 is SGDLS, CDR2 YYNGEE. The DNA of the CDR3 is TGTGCCAGCAGCCTCCGGGGGGGACTAGCGGGAACGGATGAGCAGTTCTTC. It is translated as CASSLRGGLAGTDEQFF.